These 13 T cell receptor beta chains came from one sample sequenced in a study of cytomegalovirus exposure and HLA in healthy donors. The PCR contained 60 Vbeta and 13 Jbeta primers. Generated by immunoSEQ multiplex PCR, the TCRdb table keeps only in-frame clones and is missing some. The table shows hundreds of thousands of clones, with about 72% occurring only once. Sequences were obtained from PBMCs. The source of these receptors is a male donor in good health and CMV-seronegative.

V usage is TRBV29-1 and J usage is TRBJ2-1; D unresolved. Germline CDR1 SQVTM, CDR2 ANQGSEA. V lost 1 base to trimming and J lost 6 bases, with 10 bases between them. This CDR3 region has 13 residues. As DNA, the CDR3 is TGCAGCGTTGAAGGGAGACCCCGCAATGAGCAGTTCTTC. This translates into CSVEGRPRNEQFF.

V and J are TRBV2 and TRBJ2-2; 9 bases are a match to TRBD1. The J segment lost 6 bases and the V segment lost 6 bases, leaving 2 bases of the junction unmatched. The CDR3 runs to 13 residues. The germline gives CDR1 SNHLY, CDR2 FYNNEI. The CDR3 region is CASRGTGSGELFF. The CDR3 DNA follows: TGTGCCAGCAGAGGGACAGGGTCCGGGGAGCTGTTTTTT.

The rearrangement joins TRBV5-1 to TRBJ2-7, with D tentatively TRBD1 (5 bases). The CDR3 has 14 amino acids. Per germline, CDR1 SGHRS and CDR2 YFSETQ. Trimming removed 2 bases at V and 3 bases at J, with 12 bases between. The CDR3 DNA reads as TGCGCCAGCAGCTTACAGGCGTGGAACTACGAGCAGTACTTC. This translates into CASSLQAWNYEQYF.

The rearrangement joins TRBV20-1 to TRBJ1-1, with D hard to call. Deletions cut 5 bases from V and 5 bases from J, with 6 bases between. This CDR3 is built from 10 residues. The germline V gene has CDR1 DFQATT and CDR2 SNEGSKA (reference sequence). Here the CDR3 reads CSAHGTEAFF. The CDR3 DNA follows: TGCAGTGCTCACGGGACTGAAGCTTTCTTT.

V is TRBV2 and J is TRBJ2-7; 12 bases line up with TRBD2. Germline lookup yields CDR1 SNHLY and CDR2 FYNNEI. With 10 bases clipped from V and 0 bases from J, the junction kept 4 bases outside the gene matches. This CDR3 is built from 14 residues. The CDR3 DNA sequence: TGTGCCATCGGGACTAGCGGGTTCTCCTACGAGCAGTACTTC. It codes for CAIGTSGFSYEQYF.

CDR3 region: CASRETGFSNQPQHF. CDR3 coding DNA: TGTGCCAGTAGAGAGACAGGATTTAGCAATCAGCCCCAGCATTTT. V is TRBV19 and J is TRBJ1-5, with TRBD1 as a possible D gene (6 bases). The CDR3 runs 15 residues. Trimming shortened V by 6 bases and J by 0 bases, and 12 bases separated the two germline ends. Germline CDR1 and CDR2: LNHDA and SQIVND (reference sequence).

Here the CDR3 reads CASSLRQGAIDEQYF. CDR3 DNA sequence: TGTGCCAGCAGCTTGCGACAGGGGGCGATCGACGAGCAGTACTTC. The rearrangement uses TRBV5-8 and TRBJ2-7, with 10 bases identical to TRBD1. This CDR3 is 15 amino acids long. CDR1 is SGHTS and CDR2 is YDEGEE in the germline V gene. Trimming cost V 1 base and J 5 bases; bases outside gene matches: 6.

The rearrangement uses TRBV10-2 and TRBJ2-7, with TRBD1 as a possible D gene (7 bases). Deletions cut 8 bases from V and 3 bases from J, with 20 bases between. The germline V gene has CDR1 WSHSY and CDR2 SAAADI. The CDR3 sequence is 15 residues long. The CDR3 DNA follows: TGCGCCAGCCGATCCGGGGGTTCAGGGGGCTACGAGCAGTACTTC. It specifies CASRSGGSGGYEQYF.

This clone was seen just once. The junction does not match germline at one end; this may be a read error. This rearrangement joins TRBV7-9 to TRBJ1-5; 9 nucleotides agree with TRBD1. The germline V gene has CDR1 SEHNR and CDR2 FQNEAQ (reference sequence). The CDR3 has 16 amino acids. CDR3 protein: CSSSFGQGRGNQPQHF. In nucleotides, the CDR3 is TGTTCCAGCAGCTTTGGACAGGGGAGGGGCAATCAGCCCCAGCATTTT.

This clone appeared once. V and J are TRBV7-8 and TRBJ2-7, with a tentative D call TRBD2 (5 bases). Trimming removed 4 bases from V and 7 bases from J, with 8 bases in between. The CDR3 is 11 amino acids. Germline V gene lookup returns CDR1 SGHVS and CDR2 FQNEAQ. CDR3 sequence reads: CASSSGLEQYF. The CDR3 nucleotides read TGTGCCAGCAGCTCGGGGTTGGAGCAGTACTTC. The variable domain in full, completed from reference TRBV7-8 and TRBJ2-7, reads GAGVSQSPRYKVAKRGQDVALRCDPISGHVSLFWYQQALGQGPEFLTYFQNEAQLDKSGLPSDRFFAERPEGSVSTLKIQRTQQEDSAVYLCASSSGLEQYFGPGTRLTVT.

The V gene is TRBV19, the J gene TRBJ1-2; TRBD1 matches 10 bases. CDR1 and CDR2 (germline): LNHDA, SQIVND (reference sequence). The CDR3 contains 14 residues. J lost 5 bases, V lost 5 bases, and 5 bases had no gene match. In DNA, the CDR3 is TGTGCCAGTAGTCCGACAGGGGGCTTTTATGGCTACACCTTC. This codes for CASSPTGGFYGYTF.

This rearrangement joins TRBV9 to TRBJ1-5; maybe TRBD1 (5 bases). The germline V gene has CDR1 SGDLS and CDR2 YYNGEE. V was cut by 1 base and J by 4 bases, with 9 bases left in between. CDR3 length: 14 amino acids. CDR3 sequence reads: CASSVWGDNQPQHF. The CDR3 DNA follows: TGTGCCAGCAGCGTATGGGGGGATAATCAGCCCCAGCATTTT.

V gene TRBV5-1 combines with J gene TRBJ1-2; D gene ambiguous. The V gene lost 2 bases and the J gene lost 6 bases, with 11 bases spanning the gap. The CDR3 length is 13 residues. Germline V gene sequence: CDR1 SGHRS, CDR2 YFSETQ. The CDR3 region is CASSFGEGHGYTF. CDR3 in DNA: TGCGCCAGCAGCTTCGGAGAGGGTCATGGCTACACCTTC.